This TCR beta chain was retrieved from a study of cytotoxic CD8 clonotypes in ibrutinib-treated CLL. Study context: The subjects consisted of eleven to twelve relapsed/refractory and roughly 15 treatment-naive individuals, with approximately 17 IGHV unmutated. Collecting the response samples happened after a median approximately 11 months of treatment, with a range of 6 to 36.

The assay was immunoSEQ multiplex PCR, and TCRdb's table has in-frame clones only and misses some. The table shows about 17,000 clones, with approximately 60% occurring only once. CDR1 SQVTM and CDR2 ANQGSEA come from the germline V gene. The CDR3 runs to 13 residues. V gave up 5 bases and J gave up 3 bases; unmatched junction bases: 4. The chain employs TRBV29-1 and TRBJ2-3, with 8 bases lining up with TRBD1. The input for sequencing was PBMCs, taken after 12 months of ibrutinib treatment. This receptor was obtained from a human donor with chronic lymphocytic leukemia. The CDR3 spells CSVTGGRTDTQYF. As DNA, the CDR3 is TGCAGCGTTACAGGGGGAAGGACAGATACGCAGTATTTT.